This T cell receptor beta chain was sequenced during a study of T cell responses to AZD1222 COVID-19 vaccine. CDR3 size: 14 residues. V lost 3 bases, J lost 2 bases, and 10 bases lay in between. Germline V gene data show CDR1 as KGHSH and CDR2 as LQKENI. Sequenced by immunoSEQ multiplex PCR; TCRdb stores in-frame clones only, minus some. The sample holds 200,000 to 250,000 clones, approximately 94% seen once. The sequence was obtained from an adult in good health. The chain carries TRBV18 and TRBJ1-1; D may be TRBD1 (5 bases). The sample was peripheral blood, taken on day 0 of MenACWY control vaccination. The CDR3 spells CASSPTVINTEAFF. The CDR3 DNA sequence: TGTGCCAGCTCACCGACAGTGATCAACACTGAAGCTTTCTTT.